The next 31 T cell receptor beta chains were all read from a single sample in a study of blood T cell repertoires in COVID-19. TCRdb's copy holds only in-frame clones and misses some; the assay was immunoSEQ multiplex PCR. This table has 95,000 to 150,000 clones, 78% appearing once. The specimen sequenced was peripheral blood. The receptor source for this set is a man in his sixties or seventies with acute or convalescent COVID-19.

The CDR3 is CASSLGTGTGNSGELFF. The CDR3, as DNA: TGTGCCAGCAGCTTAGGGACCGGGACAGGGAATTCCGGGGAGCTGTTTTTT. The chain couples TRBV11-3 to TRBJ2-2; 9 nucleotides agree with TRBD1. V lost 1 base and J lost 6; bases outside the gene matches: 9. CDR3 length: 17 amino acids. The germline V gene has CDR1 SGHNT and CDR2 YENEEA. The variable domain in full, completed from reference TRBV11-3 and TRBJ2-2, reads EAGVVQSPRYKIIEKKQPVAFWCNPISGHNTLYWYLQNLGQGPELLIRYENEEAVDDSQLPKDRFSAERLKGVDSTLKIQPAELGDSAVYLCASSLGTGTGNSGELFFGEGSRLTVL.

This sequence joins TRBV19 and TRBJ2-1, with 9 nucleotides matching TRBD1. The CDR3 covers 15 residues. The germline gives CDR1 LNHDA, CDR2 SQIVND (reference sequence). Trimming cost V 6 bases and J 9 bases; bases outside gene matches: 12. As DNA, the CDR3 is TGTGCCAGTAGATTGGCCGGGACAGGGCCCCGTGAGCAGTTCTTC. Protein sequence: CASRLAGTGPREQFF.

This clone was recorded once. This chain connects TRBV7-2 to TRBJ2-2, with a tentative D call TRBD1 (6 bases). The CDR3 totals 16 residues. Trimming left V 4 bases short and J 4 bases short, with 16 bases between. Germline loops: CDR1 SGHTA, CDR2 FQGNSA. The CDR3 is CASSSFLGASTGELFF. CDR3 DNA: TGTGCCAGCAGCTCCTTTTTGGGGGCAAGCACCGGGGAGCTGTTTTTT.

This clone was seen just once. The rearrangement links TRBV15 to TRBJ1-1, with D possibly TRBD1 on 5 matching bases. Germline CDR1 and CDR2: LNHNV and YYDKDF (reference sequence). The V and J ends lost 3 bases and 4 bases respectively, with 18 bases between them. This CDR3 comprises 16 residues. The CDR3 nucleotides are TGTGCCACCAGCAGGGGGACGGGAGATACCTTCACTGAAGCTTTCTTT. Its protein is CATSRGTGDTFTEAFF.

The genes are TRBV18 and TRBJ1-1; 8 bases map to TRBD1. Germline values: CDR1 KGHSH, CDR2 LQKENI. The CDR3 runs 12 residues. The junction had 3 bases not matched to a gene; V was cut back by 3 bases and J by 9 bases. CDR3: CASSPGQEQAFF. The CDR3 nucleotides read TGTGCCAGCTCACCGGGACAGGAGCAAGCTTTCTTT.

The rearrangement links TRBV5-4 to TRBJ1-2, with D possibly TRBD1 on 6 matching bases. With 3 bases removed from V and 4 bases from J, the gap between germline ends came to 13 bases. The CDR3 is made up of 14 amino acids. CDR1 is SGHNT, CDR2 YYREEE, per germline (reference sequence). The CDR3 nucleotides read TGTGCCAGCAGCTCAAACAGGGATATCTATGGCTACACCTTC. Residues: CASSSNRDIYGYTF.

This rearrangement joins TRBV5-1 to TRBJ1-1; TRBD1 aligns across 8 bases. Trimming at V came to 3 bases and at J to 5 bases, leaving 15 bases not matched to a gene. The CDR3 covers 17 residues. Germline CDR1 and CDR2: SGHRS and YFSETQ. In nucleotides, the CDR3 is TGCGCCAGCAGCTCGGAACCGACCGGACAGGGTATAACTGAAGCTTTCTTT. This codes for CASSSEPTGQGITEAFF.

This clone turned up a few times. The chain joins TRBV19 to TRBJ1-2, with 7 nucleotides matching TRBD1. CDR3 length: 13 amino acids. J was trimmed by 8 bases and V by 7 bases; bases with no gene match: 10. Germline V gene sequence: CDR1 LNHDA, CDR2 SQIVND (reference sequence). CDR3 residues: CASKPTGKNGYTF. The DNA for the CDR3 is TGTGCCAGTAAACCGACAGGGAAGAACGGCTACACCTTC.

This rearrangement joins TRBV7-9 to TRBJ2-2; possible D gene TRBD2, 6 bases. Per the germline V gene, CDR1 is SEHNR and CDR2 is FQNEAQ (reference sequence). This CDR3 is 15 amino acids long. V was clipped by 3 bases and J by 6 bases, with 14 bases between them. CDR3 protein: CASSFSPGGAGELFF. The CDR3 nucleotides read TGTGCCAGCAGCTTCTCCCCCGGAGGGGCCGGGGAGCTGTTTTTT.

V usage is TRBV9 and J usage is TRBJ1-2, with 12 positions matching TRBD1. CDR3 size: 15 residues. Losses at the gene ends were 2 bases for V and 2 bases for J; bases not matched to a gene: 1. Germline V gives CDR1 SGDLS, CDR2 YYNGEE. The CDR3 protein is CASSVGTGGNYGYTF. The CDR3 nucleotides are TGTGCCAGCAGCGTGGGGACAGGGGGCAACTATGGCTACACCTTC.

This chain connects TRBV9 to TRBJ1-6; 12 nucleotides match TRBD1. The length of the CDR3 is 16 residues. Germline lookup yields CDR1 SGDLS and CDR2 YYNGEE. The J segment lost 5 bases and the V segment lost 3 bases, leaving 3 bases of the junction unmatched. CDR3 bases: TGTGCCAGCAGCGAGGGACAGGGGGCAGATAATTCACCCCTCCACTTT. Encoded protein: CASSEGQGADNSPLHF.

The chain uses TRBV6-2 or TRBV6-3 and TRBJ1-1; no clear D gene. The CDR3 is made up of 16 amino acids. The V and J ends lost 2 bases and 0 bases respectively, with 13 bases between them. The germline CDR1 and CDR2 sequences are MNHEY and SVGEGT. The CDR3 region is CASSYPSGLLNTEAFF. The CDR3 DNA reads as TGTGCCAGCAGTTACCCAAGCGGACTTCTGAACACTGAAGCTTTCTTT.

Here the CDR3 DNA reads TGTGCCAGCTCACCCCGGACAGGGGGCACAGATACGCAGTATTTT. Amino acids: CASSPRTGGTDTQYF. The chain couples TRBV18 to TRBJ2-3, with 9 positions matching TRBD1. V trimming: 3 bases; J trimming: 1 base; junction bases outside the gene matches: 2. Germline values: CDR1 KGHSH, CDR2 LQKENI. The CDR3 sequence is 15 residues long.

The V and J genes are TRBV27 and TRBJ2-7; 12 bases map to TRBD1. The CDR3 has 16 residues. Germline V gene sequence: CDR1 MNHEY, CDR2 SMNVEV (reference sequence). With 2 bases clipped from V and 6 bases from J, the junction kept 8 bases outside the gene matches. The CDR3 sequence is CASSLLPGQGAVEQYF. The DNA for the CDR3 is TGTGCCAGCAGTTTACTCCCGGGACAGGGGGCCGTCGAGCAGTACTTC.

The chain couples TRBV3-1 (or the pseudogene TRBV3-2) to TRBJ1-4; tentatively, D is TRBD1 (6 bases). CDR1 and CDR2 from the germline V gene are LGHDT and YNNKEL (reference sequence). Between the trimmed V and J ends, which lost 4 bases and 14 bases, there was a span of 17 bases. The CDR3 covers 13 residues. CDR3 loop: CASSREGLQGLFF. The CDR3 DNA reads TGTGCCAGCAGCCGCGAGGGTCTCCAGGGGCTGTTTTTT.

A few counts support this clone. CDR3 DNA sequence: TGTGCCAGCTCACGGGGGCCAGGACAGGACTATGGCTACACCTTC. This codes for CASSRGPGQDYGYTF. This chain uses TRBV18 with TRBJ1-2; 7 bases are shared with TRBD1. Per germline, CDR1 KGHSH and CDR2 LQKENI. V lost 4 bases, J lost 3 bases, and 8 bases stayed unmatched. There are 15 residues in the CDR3. Variable domain in full (rest from reference TRBV18 and TRBJ1-2): NAGVMQNPRHLVRRRGQEARLRCSPMKGHSHVYWYRQLPEEGLKFMVYLQKENIIDESGMPKERFSAEFPKEGPSILRIQQVVRGDSAAYFCASSRGPGQDYGYTFGSGTRLTVV.

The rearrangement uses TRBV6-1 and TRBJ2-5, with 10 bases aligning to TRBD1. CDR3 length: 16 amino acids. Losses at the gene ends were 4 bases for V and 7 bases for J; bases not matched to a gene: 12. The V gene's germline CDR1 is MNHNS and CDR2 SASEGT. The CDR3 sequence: CASSARQGAWVGTQYF. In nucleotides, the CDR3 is TGTGCCAGCAGTGCCAGACAGGGGGCCTGGGTTGGGACCCAGTACTTC.

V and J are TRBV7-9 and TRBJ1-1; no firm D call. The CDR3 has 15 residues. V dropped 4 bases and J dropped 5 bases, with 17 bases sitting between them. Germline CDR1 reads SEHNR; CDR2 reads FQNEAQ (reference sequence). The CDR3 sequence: CASSSPPVASTEAFF. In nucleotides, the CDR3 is TGTGCCAGCAGCTCCCCGCCCGTCGCGAGTACTGAAGCTTTCTTT.

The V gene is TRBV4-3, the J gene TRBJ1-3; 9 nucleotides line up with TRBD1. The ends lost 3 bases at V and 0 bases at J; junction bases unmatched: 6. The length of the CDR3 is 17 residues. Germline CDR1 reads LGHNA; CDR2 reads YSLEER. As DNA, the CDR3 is TGCGCCAGCAGCCAGGGGACAGGGCAAAACTCTGGAAACACCATATATTTT. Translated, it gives CASSQGTGQNSGNTIYF.

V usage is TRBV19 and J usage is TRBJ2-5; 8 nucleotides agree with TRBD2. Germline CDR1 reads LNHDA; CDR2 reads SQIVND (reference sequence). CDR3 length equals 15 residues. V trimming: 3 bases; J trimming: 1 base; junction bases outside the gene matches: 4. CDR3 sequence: CASSIGGGFQETQYF. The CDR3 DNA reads TGTGCCAGTAGTATTGGCGGGGGGTTCCAAGAGACCCAGTACTTC.

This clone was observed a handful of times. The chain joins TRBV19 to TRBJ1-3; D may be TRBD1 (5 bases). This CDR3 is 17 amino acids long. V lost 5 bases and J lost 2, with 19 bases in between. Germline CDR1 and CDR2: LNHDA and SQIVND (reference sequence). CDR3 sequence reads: CASSPHQGLLAGNTIYF. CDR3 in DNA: TGTGCCAGTAGTCCACACCAGGGACTACTGGCTGGAAACACCATATATTTT. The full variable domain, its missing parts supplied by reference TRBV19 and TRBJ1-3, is DGGITQSPKYLFRKEGQNVTLSCEQNLNHDAMYWYRQDPGQGLRLIYYSQIVNDFQKGDIAEGYSVSREKKESFPLTVTSAQKNPTAFYLCASSPHQGLLAGNTIYFGEGSWLTVV.

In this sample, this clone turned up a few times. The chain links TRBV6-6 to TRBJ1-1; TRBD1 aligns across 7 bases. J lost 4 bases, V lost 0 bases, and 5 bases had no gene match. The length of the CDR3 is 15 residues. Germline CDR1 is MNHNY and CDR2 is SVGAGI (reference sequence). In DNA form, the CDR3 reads TGTGCCAGCAGTTACTCAGGGGGCGAAGTCACTGAAGCTTTCTTT. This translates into CASSYSGGEVTEAFF.

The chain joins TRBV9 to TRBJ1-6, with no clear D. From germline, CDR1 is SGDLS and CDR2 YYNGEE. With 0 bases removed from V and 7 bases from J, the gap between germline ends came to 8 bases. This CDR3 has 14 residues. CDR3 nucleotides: TGTGCCAGCAGCGTAGAGATTCTAAATTCACCCCTCCACTTT. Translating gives CASSVEILNSPLHF.

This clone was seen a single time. CDR3 sequence (DNA): TGTGCCAGCAGTCTACGACACTCTCTCACAGATACGCAGTATTTT. It specifies CASSLRHSLTDTQYF. The genes are TRBV6-5 and TRBJ2-3, with D uncertain. Looked up from germline, CDR1 is MNHEY and CDR2 is SVGAGI. Trimming took 5 bases from V and 2 from J, leaving 14 bases between them. CDR3 length equals 15 residues.

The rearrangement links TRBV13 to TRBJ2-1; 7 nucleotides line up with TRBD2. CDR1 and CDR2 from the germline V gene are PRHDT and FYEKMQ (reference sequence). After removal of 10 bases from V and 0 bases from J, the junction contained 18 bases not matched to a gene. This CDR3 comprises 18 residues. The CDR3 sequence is CAMPVEPSGESSYNEQFF. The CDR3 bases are TGTGCCATGCCCGTGGAACCGAGCGGGGAGAGCTCCTACAATGAGCAGTTCTTC.

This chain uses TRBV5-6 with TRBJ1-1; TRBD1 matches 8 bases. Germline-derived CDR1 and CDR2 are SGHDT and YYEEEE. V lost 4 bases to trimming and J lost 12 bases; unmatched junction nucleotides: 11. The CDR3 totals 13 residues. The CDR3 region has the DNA TGTGCCAGCAGCCCATGGGGCGACAGGGGAACTTTCTTT. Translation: CASSPWGDRGTFF.

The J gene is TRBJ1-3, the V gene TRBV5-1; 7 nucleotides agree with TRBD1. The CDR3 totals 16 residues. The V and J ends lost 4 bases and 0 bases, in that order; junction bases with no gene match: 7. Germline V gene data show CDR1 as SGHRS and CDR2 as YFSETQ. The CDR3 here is CASSHSGQDSGNTIYF. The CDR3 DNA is TGCGCCAGCAGCCATAGCGGACAGGACTCTGGAAACACCATATATTTT. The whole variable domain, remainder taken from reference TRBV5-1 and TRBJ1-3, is KAGVTQTPRYLIKTRGQQVTLSCSPISGHRSVSWYQQTPGQGLQFLFEYFSETQRNKGNFPGRFSGRQFSNSRSEMNVSTLELGDSALYLCASSHSGQDSGNTIYFGEGSWLTVV.

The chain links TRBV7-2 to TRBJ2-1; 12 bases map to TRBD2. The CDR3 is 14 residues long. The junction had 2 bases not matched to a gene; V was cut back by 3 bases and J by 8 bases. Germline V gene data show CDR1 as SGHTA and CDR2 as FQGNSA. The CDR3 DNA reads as TGTGCCAGCAGCTTGACTAGCGGGGGCCATGAGCAGTTCTTC. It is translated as CASSLTSGGHEQFF. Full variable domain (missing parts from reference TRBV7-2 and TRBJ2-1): GAGVSQSPSNKVTEKGKDVELRCDPISGHTALYWYRQSLGQGLEFLIYFQGNSAPDKSGLPSDRFSAERTGGSVSTLTIQRTQQEDSAVYLCASSLTSGGHEQFFGPGTRLTVL.

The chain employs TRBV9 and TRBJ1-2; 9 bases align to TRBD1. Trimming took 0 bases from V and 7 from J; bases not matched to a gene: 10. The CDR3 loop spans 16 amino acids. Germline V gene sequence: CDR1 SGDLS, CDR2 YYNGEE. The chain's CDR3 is CASSVVGWTGETGYTF. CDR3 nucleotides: TGTGCCAGCAGCGTAGTAGGGTGGACAGGGGAAACTGGCTACACCTTC.

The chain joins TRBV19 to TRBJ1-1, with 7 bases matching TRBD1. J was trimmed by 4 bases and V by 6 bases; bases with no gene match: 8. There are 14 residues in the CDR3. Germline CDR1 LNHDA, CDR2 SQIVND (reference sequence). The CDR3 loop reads CASRDDRVSTEAFF. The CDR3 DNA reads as TGTGCCAGTAGGGACGACAGGGTCTCCACTGAAGCTTTCTTT.

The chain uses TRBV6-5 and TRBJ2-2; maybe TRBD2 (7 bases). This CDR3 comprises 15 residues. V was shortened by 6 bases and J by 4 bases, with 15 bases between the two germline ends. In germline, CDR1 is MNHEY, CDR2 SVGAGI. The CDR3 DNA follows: TGTGCCAGCAGGAGGGGGGGGGCGGGCACCGGGGAGCTGTTTTTT. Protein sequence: CASRRGGAGTGELFF.